This T cell receptor beta chain was retrieved from a study of T cell responses to AZD1222 COVID-19 vaccine. Whole-study findings and limits: Possibly, clonal diversity was underestimated; donors were largely white British and included more females.

Per the germline V gene, CDR1 is MDHEN and CDR2 is SYDVKM. The CDR3 length is 14 residues. With 3 bases clipped from V and 7 bases from J, the junction kept 6 bases outside the gene matches. The protocol was immunoSEQ multiplex PCR, while the TCRdb copy is restricted to in-frame clones and leaves out a portion. Of about 140,000 clones listed, approximately 90% are singletons. On this clone: The antigen is not known.

The clonotype comes from an adult who received the AZD1222 COVID-19 vaccine. The chain carries TRBV28 and TRBJ1-5; 7 positions match TRBD1. Sequences were derived from peripheral blood, sampled 28 days after the second AZD1222 dose. DNA for the CDR3: TGTGCCAGCAGTTTGAGTCAGGGGGGGCAGCCCCAGCATTTT. This translates into CASSLSQGGQPQHF.